The 28 T cell receptor beta chains presented below share a single source sample, sequenced in a study of T-cell memory formation after mild COVID-19. TCRdb called the 5' RACE reads again in MiXCR, with one record for every CDR3 protein. Seen here are some 180,000 distinct CDR3 sequences, 18% observed once, and the top ten hold more than 3%. Sequencing was done on a sample of PBMCs or a T cell subset sorted from them (not recorded which). The receptors stem from a man aged 18-30 years who had mild COVID-19 (a few samples of this study predate the infection). Cell type and time point are not known.

V is TRBV6-2 or TRBV6-3 and J is TRBJ1-2; D is unclear. The CDR3 covers 13 residues. Germline V gene sequence: CDR1 MNHEY, CDR2 SVGEGT. V shed 7 bases and J shed 4 bases, with 13 bases lying between them. The CDR3 nucleotides read TGTGCCAGCACATCGCCAGAGCGCTATGGCTACACCTTC. Protein sequence: CASTSPERYGYTF.

This clonotype was counted ten times or more. The rearrangement uses TRBV12-3 or TRBV12-4 and TRBJ1-1; 7 bases fit TRBD1. The CDR3 contains 13 residues. V gave up 6 bases and J gave up 8 bases; unmatched junction bases: 9. DNA for the CDR3: TGTGCCAGCAGCCTGGACAGGACGACCGAAGCTTTCTTT. As protein: CASSLDRTTEAFF.

The chain recombines TRBV7-2 with TRBJ2-3, with no clear D. The CDR3 spans 14 residues. Trimming took off 5 bases at V and 0 bases at J, with 9 bases between the two ends. In germline, CDR1 is SGHTA, CDR2 FQGNSA. This chain's CDR3 is CASSHDPSTDTQYF. In DNA, the CDR3 is TGTGCCAGCAGCCACGATCCTAGCACAGATACGCAGTATTTT.

This clonotype occurred a few times. The chain has TRBV9 and TRBJ1-2; D unresolved. Deletions cut 4 bases from V and 3 bases from J, with 16 bases between. This CDR3 has 15 amino acids. Per germline, CDR1 SGDLS and CDR2 YYNGEE. CDR3 DNA sequence: TGTGCCAGCAGCCTTCGAGGGTCTCGGGACTATGGCTACACCTTC. It encodes CASSLRGSRDYGYTF.

This sequence joins TRBV5-1 and TRBJ2-1; no reliable D call. The germline CDR1 and CDR2 sequences are SGHRS and YFSETQ. The CDR3 extends over 17 amino acids. Deletions cut 0 bases from V and 0 bases from J, with 13 bases between. The CDR3 nucleotides read TGCGCCAGCAGCTTGGCGGCAGGAGACCGCTCCTACAATGAGCAGTTCTTC. Residues: CASSLAAGDRSYNEQFF. Complete variable domain (other parts from reference TRBV5-1 and TRBJ2-1): KAGVTQTPRYLIKTRGQQVTLSCSPISGHRSVSWYQQTPGQGLQFLFEYFSETQRNKGNFPGRFSGRQFSNSRSEMNVSTLELGDSALYLCASSLAAGDRSYNEQFFGPGTRLTVL.

This clonotype was observed many times. This chain links TRBV10-3 with TRBJ2-1; 12 positions agree with TRBD2. J lost 8 bases, V lost 2 bases, and 4 bases had no gene match. CDR1 and CDR2 from the germline V gene are ENHRY and SYGVKD. The CDR3 is made up of 15 amino acids. The CDR3 region is CAISEAPSGGDEQFF. DNA of the CDR3: TGTGCCATCAGTGAGGCCCCTAGCGGGGGGGATGAGCAGTTCTTC.

This clonotype turned up a few times. The chain employs TRBV6-2 or TRBV6-3 and TRBJ2-7; TRBD1 agrees at 10 bases. The CDR3 loop spans 14 amino acids. The germline V gene encodes CDR1 MNHEY and CDR2 SVGEGT. Trimming took 10 bases from V and 4 from J; bases not matched to a gene: 10. The CDR3 DNA sequence: TGTGCCACCCAAGGACAGGGGGGGTATTACGAGCAGTACTTC. Amino acid sequence: CATQGQGGYYEQYF.

This sequence joins TRBV10-3 and TRBJ1-3, with D unresolved. Germline loops: CDR1 ENHRY, CDR2 SYGVKD. The CDR3 covers 12 residues. V was clipped by 5 bases and J by 4 bases, with 6 bases between them. This CDR3 is CAISPVGNTIYF. The DNA of the CDR3 is TGTGCCATCAGTCCCGTGGGAAACACCATATATTTT.

The V and J genes are TRBV9 and TRBJ1-2; no clear D. In germline, CDR1 is SGDLS, CDR2 YYNGEE. This CDR3 spans 13 amino acids. The ends were cut back, 0 bases at V and 4 bases at J, with 7 bases in the middle. Here the CDR3 DNA reads TGTGCCAGCAGCGTAGAAGGGTCCTATGGCTACACCTTC. Its protein product is CASSVEGSYGYTF.

There are a few counts of this clonotype. The chain links TRBV5-8 to TRBJ1-1, with a weak D call TRBD1 (5 bases). Germline loops: CDR1 SGHTS, CDR2 YDEGEE. Trimming left V 0 bases short and J 8 bases short, with 14 bases between. This CDR3 is 14 amino acids long. DNA of the CDR3: TGTGCCAGCAGCTTGGGGCCTGGGGGACTAGAAGCTTTCTTT. It yields the protein CASSLGPGGLEAFF.

This sequence joins TRBV24-1 and TRBJ2-1, with D perhaps matching TRBD1 or TRBD2 (5 bases each). Germline assignment: CDR1 KGHDR and CDR2 SFDVKD. V was pared by 4 bases and J by 6 bases, with 18 bases between. The CDR3 is 16 residues long. CDR3 loop: CATSDPAGTLVNEQFF. The CDR3 DNA is TGTGCCACCAGTGACCCCGCCGGGACCTTGGTCAATGAGCAGTTCTTC.

This chain uses TRBV2 with TRBJ2-5; a weak D match, TRBD2 (5 bases). This CDR3 has 14 amino acids. Germline CDR1 is SNHLY and CDR2 is FYNNEI. Between the trimmed V and J ends, which lost 2 bases and 4 bases, there was a span of 11 bases. The CDR3 reads CASSELTTLETQYF. The CDR3 DNA is TGTGCCAGCAGTGAACTGACTACCCTAGAGACCCAGTACTTC.

V usage is TRBV7-9 and J usage is TRBJ1-4, with D tentatively TRBD1 (5 bases). CDR1 is SEHNR and CDR2 is FQNEAQ in the germline V gene (reference sequence). This CDR3 comprises 15 residues. Trimming removed 3 bases at V and 3 bases at J, with 11 bases between. In DNA form, the CDR3 reads TGTGCCAGCAGCTTCGCGGGAGGGGCTAATGAAAAACTGTTTTTT. It is translated as CASSFAGGANEKLFF.

The CDR3 DNA is TGTGCCAGCAGCTTTCTCAGGGGGGGCACCGGGGAGCTGTTTTTT. It yields the protein CASSFLRGGTGELFF. This sequence joins TRBV7-3 and TRBJ2-2; the D call may be TRBD1 or TRBD2 (7 bases each). Germline V gene sequence: CDR1 SGHTA, CDR2 FQGTGA. The CDR3 length is 15 residues. Trimming took 3 bases from V and 4 from J, leaving 12 bases between them. The full variable domain, rest sourced from reference TRBV7-3 and TRBJ2-2, is GAGVSQTPSNKVTEKGKYVELRCDPISGHTALYWYRQSLGQGPEFLIYFQGTGAADDSGLPNDRFFAVRPEGSVSTLKIQRTERGDSAVYLCASSFLRGGTGELFFGEGSRLTVL.

This sequence joins TRBV11-2 and TRBJ2-1; tentative D call: TRBD2 (5 bases). In germline, CDR1 is SGHAT, CDR2 FQNNGV. V was trimmed by 0 bases and J by 1 base, leaving 7 bases between them. This CDR3 is built from 15 residues. The CDR3 region is CASSLERVSYNEQFF. CDR3 in DNA: TGTGCCAGCAGCTTAGAGCGGGTTTCCTACAATGAGCAGTTCTTC.

The CDR3 reads CSIGPPPGETQYF. DNA of the CDR3: TGCAGTATTGGGCCCCCACCAGGGGAGACCCAGTACTTC. V and J are TRBV20-1 and TRBJ2-5; a possible D gene is TRBD1 (5 bases). The V end was cut by 8 bases, the J end by 5 bases, with 18 bases between. The CDR3 extends over 13 amino acids. Per germline, CDR1 DFQATT and CDR2 SNEGSKA (reference sequence).

This clonotype was recorded a few times. The chain joins TRBV6-5 to TRBJ2-3, with D hard to call. This CDR3 contains 12 residues. The germline V gene has CDR1 MNHEY and CDR2 SVGAGI. Trimming left V 7 bases short and J 7 bases short, with 12 bases between. CDR3: CASKSRYNTQYF. The CDR3 region has the DNA TGTGCCAGCAAGAGCAGATACAATACGCAGTATTTT.

The genes are TRBV7-9 and TRBJ2-1; 7 positions agree with TRBD2. From germline, CDR1 is SEHNR and CDR2 FQNEAQ (reference sequence). The CDR3 length is 14 residues. V shed 2 bases, J shed 6 bases, and the junction held 4 bases outside the gene matches. CDR3 residues: CASSLSGTTNEQFF. The DNA of the CDR3 is TGTGCCAGCAGCTTATCCGGGACTACCAATGAGCAGTTCTTC.

The chain recombines TRBV18 with TRBJ2-5, with 8 bases that match TRBD2. The CDR3 sequence is 14 residues long. Germline CDR1 and CDR2: KGHSH and LQKENI. Germline trimming cut 1 base from V and 3 bases from J; bases unmatched to any gene: 1. The DNA for the CDR3 is TGTGCCAGCTCACCACGAGCGGGGGAAGAGACCCAGTACTTC. It is translated as CASSPRAGEETQYF.

The chain carries TRBV7-2 and TRBJ2-7, with 9 positions matching TRBD1. This CDR3 spans 15 amino acids. V gave up 5 bases and J gave up 2 bases; unmatched junction bases: 7. CDR1 is SGHTA, CDR2 FQGNSA, per germline. In DNA form, the CDR3 reads TGTGCCAGCAGCGAACAGGGGGCTGGACCCTACGAGCAGTACTTC. Translation: CASSEQGAGPYEQYF.

This clonotype was detected a few times. The V gene is TRBV9, the J gene TRBJ2-3, with 12 positions matching TRBD2. The CDR3 is 16 amino acids. Germline CDR1 and CDR2: SGDLS and YYNGEE. J gave up 4 bases and V 0 bases, and 3 bases lay outside the gene matches. As DNA, the CDR3 is TGTGCCAGCAGCGTAGACCCTAGCGGGGGGGCAGATACGCAGTATTTT. It is translated as CASSVDPSGGADTQYF.

V gene TRBV7-2 combines with J gene TRBJ1-6, with D maybe TRBD1 (6 bases). The CDR3 sequence is 16 residues long. CDR1 is SGHTA and CDR2 is FQGNSA in the germline V gene. V gave up 5 bases and J gave up 9 bases, with 20 bases separating them. For the CDR3, the DNA is TGTGCCAGCAGCCTACCTATAACCAGGGGCGGTTCACCCCTCCACTTT. Its protein is CASSLPITRGGSPLHF.

The chain recombines TRBV27 with TRBJ1-4; 7 nucleotides line up with TRBD1. Germline V gene sequence: CDR1 MNHEY, CDR2 SMNVEV (reference sequence). This CDR3 region has 15 residues. Losses at the gene ends were 5 bases for V and 5 bases for J; bases not matched to a gene: 8. CDR3 loop: CASSTRTGENEKLFF. The CDR3 DNA follows: TGTGCCAGCAGTACCCGGACAGGAGAAAATGAAAAACTGTTTTTT.

This clonotype was picked up a small number of times. The rearrangement links TRBV6-5 to TRBJ1-4; D gene unclear. The length of the CDR3 is 14 residues. CDR1 is MNHEY and CDR2 is SVGAGI in the germline V gene. The V end lost 5 bases, the J end lost 7 bases, and 14 bases lay between the germline ends. CDR3 nucleotides: TGTGCCAGCAGTACTACAGCGTGGGGTGAAAAACTGTTTTTT. Protein sequence: CASSTTAWGEKLFF.

This clonotype was detected only a few times. The chain couples TRBV20-1 to TRBJ1-6; maybe TRBD1 (5 bases). The CDR3 is 12 amino acids. CDR1 and CDR2 (germline): DFQATT, SNEGSKA (reference sequence). The V gene lost 4 bases and the J gene lost 5 bases, with 6 bases spanning the gap. Here the CDR3 DNA reads TGCAGTGCTAAGGGGAATAATTCACCCCTCCACTTT. It codes for CSAKGNNSPLHF.

The rearrangement joins TRBV6-2 or TRBV6-3 to TRBJ1-1; no reliable D call. The CDR3 contains 15 residues. V lost 0 bases and J lost 1, with 9 bases in between. The germline V gene encodes CDR1 MNHEY and CDR2 SVGEGT. The CDR3 DNA is TGTGCCAGCAGTTACTCGGTCCGCTCGAACACTGAAGCTTTCTTT. It codes for CASSYSVRSNTEAFF.

This sequence joins TRBV6-5 and TRBJ2-7; 9 nucleotides agree with TRBD1. This CDR3 has 14 amino acids. The V and J ends lost 4 bases and 5 bases, in that order; junction bases with no gene match: 6. The germline CDR1 and CDR2 sequences are MNHEY and SVGAGI. CDR3 protein: CASSLQGARHEQYF. CDR3 DNA: TGTGCCAGCAGTTTACAGGGGGCGAGGCACGAGCAGTACTTC.

This clonotype occurred a few times. The chain is built from TRBV4-3 and TRBJ2-3; TRBD1 might be the D (6 bases). The CDR3 has 15 amino acids. The V end was cut by 7 bases, the J end by 5 bases, with 19 bases between. Germline V lookup: CDR1 LGHNA, CDR2 YSLEER. The CDR3 DNA is TGCGCCAGCACCCGGGACACCCGGTTCGGAGATACGCAGTATTTT. This gives the protein CASTRDTRFGDTQYF.